A single sample gave rise to the 20 T cell receptor beta chains below, sequenced in a study of T cells in Graves' hyperthyroidism and ophthalmopathy. TCR beta CDR3 region amplification was performed from RNA transcripts. TCR CDR3 regions were first amplified by RT-PCR with HTBI primers. TCRdb re-analysed the multiplex PCR reads in MiXCR, keeping a single row per CDR3 protein. This sample has hundreds of thousands of distinct CDR3 sequences; about 16% occur once, and the top ten carry roughly 3.5%. The specimen sequenced was blood. The receptors stem from a woman aged 40-49 years with Graves' ophthalmopathy.

This clonotype was detected ten times or more. J is TRBJ1-1 and V is TRBV2; D is uncertain. V gave up 3 bases and J gave up 1 base, with 9 bases separating them. The CDR3 is made up of 14 amino acids. In germline, CDR1 is SNHLY, CDR2 FYNNEI. CDR3 nucleotides: TGTGCCAGCAGTGACCCCGTGGAGAACACTGAAGCTTTCTTT. Protein: CASSDPVENTEAFF.

This clonotype was detected ten times or more. The rearrangement joins TRBV3-1 to TRBJ1-2, with D unresolved. V lost 5 bases and J lost 7, with 20 bases in between. Germline assignment: CDR1 LGHDT and CDR2 YNNKEL (reference sequence). CDR3 length: 15 residues. CDR3 nucleotides: TGTGCCAGCAGCTACGCGGAGGCGAAGGTTTCTGGCTACACCTTC. It translates to CASSYAEAKVSGYTF.

This clonotype occurred many times. The V and J genes are TRBV12-3 or TRBV12-4 and TRBJ2-2, with no clear D. The CDR3 consists of 15 residues. The V and J ends lost 6 bases and 2 bases respectively, with 13 bases between them. The CDR3 region is CASSHTNLNTGELFF. The CDR3 region has the DNA TGTGCCAGCAGCCATACCAATCTAAACACCGGGGAGCTGTTTTTT.

This clonotype has a count of ten or more. The CDR3 coding sequence is TGTGCCAGCTCACCATCGACGGAAGAGACCCAGTACTTC. Protein: CASSPSTEETQYF. The rearrangement joins TRBV18 to TRBJ2-5; no reliable D call. The V gene's germline CDR1 is KGHSH and CDR2 LQKENI. Trimming removed 2 bases from V and 3 bases from J, with 7 bases in between. The CDR3 loop spans 13 amino acids. Full variable domain (rest looked up from reference TRBV18 and TRBJ2-5): NAGVMQNPRHLVRRRGQEARLRCSPMKGHSHVYWYRQLPEEGLKFMVYLQKENIIDESGMPKERFSAEFPKEGPSILRIQQVVRGDSAAYFCASSPSTEETQYFGPGTRLLVL.

The chain has TRBV19 and TRBJ2-5, with a possible D match to TRBD1 (6 bases). The CDR3 is 19 amino acids. Between the trimmed V and J ends, which lost 6 bases and 5 bases, there was a span of 31 bases. Germline V gene sequence: CDR1 LNHDA, CDR2 SQIVND (reference sequence). The CDR3 region has the DNA TGTGCCAGTAGCCGACTCCGGGACATCCCTCCGCCTTCCCTGGAGACCCAGTACTTC. Encoded protein: CASSRLRDIPPPSLETQYF.

This chain links TRBV7-9 with TRBJ2-1, with D perhaps TRBD2 (6 bases). Between the trimmed V and J ends, which lost 4 bases and 12 bases, there was a span of 19 bases. The germline CDR1 and CDR2 sequences are SEHNR and FQNEAQ (reference sequence). The CDR3 is made up of 14 amino acids. CDR3 nucleotide sequence: TGTGCCAGCAGCTCAACGGGACTCCCTGTCGGGCAGTTCTTC. Its translation is CASSSTGLPVGQFF.

The chain carries TRBV6-1 and TRBJ2-1, with D tentatively TRBD2 (5 bases). CDR1 and CDR2 from the germline V gene are MNHNS and SASEGT. With 0 bases removed from V and 6 bases from J, the gap between germline ends came to 12 bases. The CDR3 is made up of 15 amino acids. CDR3 nucleotides: TGTGCCAGCAGTGAAGCGCCGGAAGGAGGCAATGAGCAGTTCTTC. Protein product: CASSEAPEGGNEQFF.

This clonotype was counted only a few times. The J gene is TRBJ2-4, the V gene TRBV2; D is unresolved. The germline CDR1 and CDR2 sequences are SNHLY and FYNNEI. The length of the CDR3 is 12 residues. Trimming stripped 4 bases from V and 5 bases from J, with 6 bases between. Here the CDR3 DNA reads TGTGCCAGCAGTGTGCTTGAAAACATTCAGTACTTC. This gives the protein CASSVLENIQYF.

This clonotype was seen more than once but under ten times. V usage is TRBV5-4 and J usage is TRBJ1-1; weak D call: TRBD1 (5 bases). Trimming removed 2 bases at V and 3 bases at J, with 14 bases between. Germline V lookup: CDR1 SGHNT, CDR2 YYREEE (reference sequence). The CDR3 consists of 15 residues. The CDR3: CASSFTDRPDTEAFF. CDR3 coding DNA: TGTGCCAGCAGCTTTACTGACAGACCGGACACTGAAGCTTTCTTT.

This clonotype has ten or more counts. The gene calls are TRBV3-1 and TRBJ1-1, with unresolved D. The CDR3 runs to 14 residues. The V end lost 2 bases, the J end lost 5 bases, and 12 bases lay between the germline ends. In germline, CDR1 is LGHDT, CDR2 YNNKEL (reference sequence). CDR3 in amino acids: CASSQFLLGTEAFF. CDR3 nucleotide sequence: TGTGCCAGCAGCCAATTTCTCCTGGGGACTGAAGCTTTCTTT.

This clonotype was recorded at least ten times. V usage is TRBV12-3 or TRBV12-4 and J usage is TRBJ2-2; D perhaps matches TRBD2 (7 bases). Trimming pared 6 bases from V and 7 bases from J, leaving 12 bases between. The CDR3 is made up of 13 amino acids. CDR3 sequence reads: CASRSGGHGELFF. The CDR3 region has the DNA TGTGCCAGCAGGTCCGGGGGGCACGGGGAGCTGTTTTTT.

This clonotype was recorded at least ten times. The CDR3 loop reads CASSLEGPPGSGNSPLHF. The CDR3 DNA follows: TGCGCCAGCAGCTTGGAGGGACCCCCAGGATCGGGTAATTCACCCCTCCACTTT. This rearrangement joins TRBV5-1 to TRBJ1-6; tentatively, D is TRBD1 (5 bases). Trimming removed 0 bases from V and 6 bases from J, with 19 bases in between. This CDR3 contains 18 residues. CDR1 is SGHRS and CDR2 is YFSETQ in the germline V gene.

This clonotype has at least ten counts. The J gene is TRBJ2-3, the V gene TRBV10-3, with D maybe TRBD2 (7 bases). Trimming removed 10 bases from V and 2 bases from J, with 13 bases in between. Germline lookup yields CDR1 ENHRY and CDR2 SYGVKD. The CDR3 consists of 13 residues. CDR3 protein: CATGGTTTDTQYF. The CDR3 bases are TGTGCCACCGGGGGGACAACCACAGATACGCAGTATTTT.

Ten or more counts support this clonotype. The chain is built from TRBV28 and TRBJ2-7; tentative D call: TRBD1 (6 bases). Trimming removed 6 bases at V and 4 bases at J, with 19 bases between. The CDR3 extends over 15 amino acids. Germline loops: CDR1 MDHEN, CDR2 SYDVKM. The CDR3 here is CASSRGGSNLYEQYF. CDR3 DNA sequence: TGTGCCAGCAGCCGTGGGGGCAGTAACCTATACGAGCAGTACTTC.

This clonotype was seen repeatedly, ten times or more. The rearrangement uses TRBV7-2 and TRBJ1-6; D call uncertain. The CDR3 has 16 amino acids. V gave up 2 bases and J gave up 3 bases, with 11 bases separating them. Germline values: CDR1 SGHTA, CDR2 FQGNSA. As DNA, the CDR3 is TGTGCCAGCAGCTTATCGGTGGGGTTCTATAATTCACCCCTCCACTTT. Translating it yields CASSLSVGFYNSPLHF.

This clonotype was seen more than once but under ten times. At one end, the junction sequence differs from germline, possibly due to a read error. J is TRBJ1-5 and V is TRBV28; D unresolved. Per germline, CDR1 MDHEN and CDR2 SYDVKM. The CDR3 runs 12 residues. The CDR3 loop is CASSFTDQPPHF. The CDR3 nucleotides read TGTGCCAGCAGTTTCACCGATCAGCCCCCGCATTTT. The complete variable domain, with remaining parts taken from reference TRBV28 and TRBJ1-5, reads DVKVTQSSRYLVKRTGEKVFLECVQDMDHENMFWYRQDPGLGLRLIYFSYDVKMKEKGDIPEGYSVSREKKERFSLILESASTNQTSMYLCASSFTDQPPHFGDGTRLSIL.

This clonotype has at least ten counts. The chain is built from TRBV5-6 and TRBJ1-5; TRBD1 aligns across 10 bases. V lost 3 bases and J lost 3; bases outside the gene matches: 6. Germline assignment: CDR1 SGHDT and CDR2 YYEEEE. The CDR3 has 16 residues. CDR3 region: CASSSDRGEVNQPQHF. DNA for the CDR3: TGTGCCAGCAGCTCGGACAGGGGGGAGGTCAATCAGCCCCAGCATTTT.

This clonotype was detected many times. The rearrangement joins TRBV3-1 to TRBJ1-1; D gene unclear. V was clipped by 5 bases and J by 4 bases, with 8 bases between them. The CDR3 sequence is 12 residues long. CDR1 and CDR2 (germline): LGHDT, YNNKEL (reference sequence). The CDR3 DNA follows: TGTGCCAGCAGCGATCCGGGCACTGAAGCTTTCTTT. This codes for CASSDPGTEAFF.

The table lists this clonotype with many counts. The V gene is TRBV20-1, the J gene TRBJ2-3; D gene unclear. With 2 bases removed from V and 5 bases from J, the gap between germline ends came to 5 bases. Germline V gives CDR1 DFQATT, CDR2 SNEGSKA (reference sequence). The CDR3 is 11 amino acids. The CDR3 DNA is TGCAGTGCTAGACCCGAAGATACGCAGTATTTT. Protein sequence: CSARPEDTQYF.

In DNA, the CDR3 is TGCAGTGCTAGAGATCCCCCGGACACCGAGCAGTTCTTC. Translating it yields CSARDPPDTEQFF. The chain couples TRBV20-1 to TRBJ2-1; D is possibly TRBD1 (5 bases). This CDR3 is built from 13 residues. The V and J ends lost 0 bases and 10 bases respectively, with 13 bases between them. Germline CDR1 reads DFQATT; CDR2 reads SNEGSKA (reference sequence).